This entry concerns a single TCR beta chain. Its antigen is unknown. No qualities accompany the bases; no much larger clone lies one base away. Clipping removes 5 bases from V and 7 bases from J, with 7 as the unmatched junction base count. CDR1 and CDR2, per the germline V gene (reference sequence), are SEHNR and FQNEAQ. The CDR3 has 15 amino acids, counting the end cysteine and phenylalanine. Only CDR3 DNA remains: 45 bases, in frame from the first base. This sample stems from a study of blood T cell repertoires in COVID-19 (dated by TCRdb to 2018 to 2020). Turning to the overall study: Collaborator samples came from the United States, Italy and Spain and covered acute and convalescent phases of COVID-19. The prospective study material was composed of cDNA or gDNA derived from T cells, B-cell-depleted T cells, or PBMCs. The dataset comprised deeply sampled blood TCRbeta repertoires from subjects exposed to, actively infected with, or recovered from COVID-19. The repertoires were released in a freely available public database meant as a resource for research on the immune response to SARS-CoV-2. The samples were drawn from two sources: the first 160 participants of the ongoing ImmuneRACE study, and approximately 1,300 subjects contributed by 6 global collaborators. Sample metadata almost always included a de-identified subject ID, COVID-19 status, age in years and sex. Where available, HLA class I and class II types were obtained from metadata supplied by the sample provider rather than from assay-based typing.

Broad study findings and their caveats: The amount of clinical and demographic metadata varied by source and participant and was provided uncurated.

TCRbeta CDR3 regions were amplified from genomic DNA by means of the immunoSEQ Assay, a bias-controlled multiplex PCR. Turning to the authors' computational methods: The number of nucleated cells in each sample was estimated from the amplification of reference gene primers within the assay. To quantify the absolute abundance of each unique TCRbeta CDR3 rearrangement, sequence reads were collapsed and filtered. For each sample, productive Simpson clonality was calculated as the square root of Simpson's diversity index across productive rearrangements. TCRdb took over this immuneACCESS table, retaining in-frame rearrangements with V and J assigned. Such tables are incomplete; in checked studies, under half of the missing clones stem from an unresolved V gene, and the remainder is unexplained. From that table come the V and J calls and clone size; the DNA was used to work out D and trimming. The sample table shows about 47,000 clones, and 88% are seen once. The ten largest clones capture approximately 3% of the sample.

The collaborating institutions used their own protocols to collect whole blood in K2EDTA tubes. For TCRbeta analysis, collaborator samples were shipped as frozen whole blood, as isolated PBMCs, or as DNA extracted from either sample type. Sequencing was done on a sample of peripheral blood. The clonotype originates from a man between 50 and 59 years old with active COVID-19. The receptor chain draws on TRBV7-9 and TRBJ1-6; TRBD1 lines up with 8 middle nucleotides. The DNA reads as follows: TGTGCCAGCAGCAAAGAACAGGGGGAGAATTCACCCCTCCACTTT. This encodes CASSKEQGENSPLHF. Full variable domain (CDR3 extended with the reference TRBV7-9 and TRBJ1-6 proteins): DTGVSQNPRHKITKRGQNVTFRCDPISEHNRLYWYRQTLGQGPEFLTYFQNEAQLEKSRLLSDRFSAERPKGSFSTLEIQRTEQGDSAMYLCASSKEQGENSPLHFGNGTRLTVT.